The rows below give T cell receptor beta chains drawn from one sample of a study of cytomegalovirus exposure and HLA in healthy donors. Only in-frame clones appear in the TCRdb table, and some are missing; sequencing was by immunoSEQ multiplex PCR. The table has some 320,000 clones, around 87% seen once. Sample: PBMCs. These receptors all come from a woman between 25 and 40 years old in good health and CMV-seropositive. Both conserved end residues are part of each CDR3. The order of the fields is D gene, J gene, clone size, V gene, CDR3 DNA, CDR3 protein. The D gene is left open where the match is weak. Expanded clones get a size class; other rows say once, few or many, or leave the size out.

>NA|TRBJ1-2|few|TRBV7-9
TGTGCCAGCAGCTTATCCGGGACCCTTAGCTATGGCTACACCTTC
CASSLSGTLSYGYTF
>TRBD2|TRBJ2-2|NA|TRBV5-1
TGCGCCAGCAGCTGGTCTAGCGGTAACACCGGGGAGCTGTTTTTT
CASSWSSGNTGELFF
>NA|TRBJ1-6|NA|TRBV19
TGTGCCAGTAGTATATCGGGGGCCCTCCACTTT
CASSISGALHF
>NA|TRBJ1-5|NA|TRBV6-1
TGTGCCACTACAGACAGGACTAATCAGCCCCAGCATTTT
CATTDRTNQPQHF
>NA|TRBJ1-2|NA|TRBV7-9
TGTGCCAGCAGCGCCTCCGGAGCAGCGGACTATGGCTACACCTTC
CASSASGAADYGYTF
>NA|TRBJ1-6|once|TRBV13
TGTGCCAGCCAGGGGAGGGGGAGCTCCTATAATTCACCCCTCCACTTT
CASQGRGSSYNSPLHF
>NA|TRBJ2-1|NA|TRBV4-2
TGTGCCAGCAGCCAAGTAGCCCTAGAATCTAGCGATGAGCAGTTCTTC
CASSQVALESSDEQFF
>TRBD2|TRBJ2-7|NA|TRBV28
TGTGCCAGCAGTTTATCGGGAGGACCAAGGGACTACGAGCAGTACTTC
CASSLSGGPRDYEQYF
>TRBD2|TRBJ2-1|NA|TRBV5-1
TGCGCCAGCAGCTTGGCCGGGACTAGCGGGAGGGTAACCTACAATGAGCAGTTCTTC
CASSLAGTSGRVTYNEQFF
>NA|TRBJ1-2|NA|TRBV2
TGTGCCAGCAGTGAAGCGGGACCCAAAATGGGCTACACCTTC
CASSEAGPKMGYTF
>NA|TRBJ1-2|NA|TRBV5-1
TGCGCCAGCAGCTTGGGGGCAGGGAGTGCTAACTATGGCTACACCTTC
CASSLGAGSANYGYTF
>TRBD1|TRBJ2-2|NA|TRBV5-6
TGTGCCAGCAGCCTCATAAGGGGGCCCGAATCCGGGGAGCTGTTTTTT
CASSLIRGPESGELFF
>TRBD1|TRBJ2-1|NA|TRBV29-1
TGCAGCGTTGGGGGGACACCCGGGACAGGGTACAATGAGCAGTTCTTC
CSVGGTPGTGYNEQFF
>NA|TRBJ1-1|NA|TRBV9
TGTGCCAGCAGCATGTCGGGACACGCGGATCGGGGCACTGAAGCTTTCTTT
CASSMSGHADRGTEAFF
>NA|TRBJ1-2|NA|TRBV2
TGTGCCAGCAGTGTCGGGCCTCCCTATGGCTACACCTTC
CASSVGPPYGYTF
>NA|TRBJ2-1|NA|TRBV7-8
TGTGCCAGCAGCTTAGGATTTGGGAGCTCCTACAATGAGCAGTTCTTC
CASSLGFGSSYNEQFF
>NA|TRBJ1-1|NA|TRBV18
TGTGCCAGCTCACCAAGTTCAGTGCTGAACACTGAAGCTTTCTTT
CASSPSSVLNTEAFF
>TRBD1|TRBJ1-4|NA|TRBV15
TGTGCCACCAGCACGCGGACAGGGGGTAATGAAAAACTGTTTTTT
CATSTRTGGNEKLFF
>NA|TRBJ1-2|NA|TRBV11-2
TGTGCCAGCAGCTTAGGAATAGGGCGGGGGGATGGCTACACCTTC
CASSLGIGRGDGYTF
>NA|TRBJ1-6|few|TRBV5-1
TGCGCCAGCAGAACGGTGGGGGGCTCCTATAATTCACCCCTCCACTTT
CASRTVGGSYNSPLHF
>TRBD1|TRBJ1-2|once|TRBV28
TGTGCCAGCAGTACAGGGACAGGGGCGAATTTTAACTATGGCTACACCTTC
CASSTGTGANFNYGYTF
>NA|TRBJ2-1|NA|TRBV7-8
TGTGCCAGCAGCTTCTCCAGAGGCTCCTACAATGAGCAGTTCTTC
CASSFSRGSYNEQFF